The source of this T cell receptor beta chain is a study of identifying expanded T cells in peripheral blood. Healthy donors had no documented immune events, such as infections, while sampled. TCRdb's table, derived via immunoSEQ multiplex PCR, lists solely in-frame clones and lacks some. This table has about 100,000 clones, around 88% appearing once. The CDR3 totals 17 residues. Germline CDR1 is MNHNS and CDR2 is SASEGT. Germline trimming cut 4 bases from V and 0 bases from J; bases unmatched to any gene: 9. This chain joins TRBV6-1 and TRBJ1-3, with 7 bases aligning to TRBD1. This sequence was found in a person aged 18 to 70 in good health. Sequencing was carried out using blood. This chain's CDR3 is CASSGRTGLLSGNTIYF. In nucleotides, the CDR3 is TGTGCCAGCAGTGGGCGGACAGGCCTTCTCTCTGGAAACACCATATATTTT.